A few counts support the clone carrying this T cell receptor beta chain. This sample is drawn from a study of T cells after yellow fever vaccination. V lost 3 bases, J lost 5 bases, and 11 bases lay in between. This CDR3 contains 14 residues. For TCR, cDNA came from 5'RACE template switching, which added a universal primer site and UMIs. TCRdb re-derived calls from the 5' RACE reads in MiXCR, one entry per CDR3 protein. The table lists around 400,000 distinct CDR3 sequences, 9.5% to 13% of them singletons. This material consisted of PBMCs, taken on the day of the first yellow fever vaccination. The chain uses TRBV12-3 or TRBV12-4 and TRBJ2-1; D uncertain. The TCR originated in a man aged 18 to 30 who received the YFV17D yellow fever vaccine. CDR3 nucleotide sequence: TGTGCCAGCAGTTTGATTTTGGGTGACAATGAGCAGTTCTTC. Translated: CASSLILGDNEQFF.